This T cell receptor beta chain was documented in a study of glioma-infiltrating T cells after dendritic cell vaccination. Stated time point: after dendritic cell vaccination, including at tumor progression/relapse. Germline CDR1 reads SEHNR; CDR2 reads FQNEAQ (reference sequence). V was shortened by 1 base and J by 2 bases, with 9 bases between the two germline ends. The CDR3 loop spans 14 amino acids. Generated by immunoSEQ multiplex PCR, the TCRdb table keeps only in-frame clones and is missing some. The table has about 94,000 clones, around 80% seen once. V gene TRBV7-9 combines with J gene TRBJ2-7, with D maybe TRBD2 (5 bases). The TCR originated in a human donor with glioblastoma. This sample comprised blood, obtained after dendritic cell vaccination. The DNA of the CDR3 is TGTGCCAGCAGCTTAGGGGGAGTTGCCTACGAGCAGTACTTC. This codes for CASSLGGVAYEQYF.